The 2 T cell receptor beta chains below were found in one sample sequenced in a study of monozygotic twins with inflammatory bowel disease. TCRdb derives one entry per CDR3 protein from the 5' RACE reads, leaving out DNA. Its listing shows 400,000 to 500,000 distinct CDR3 sequences. The sequencing input was blood. Receptors originate from a human donor with ulcerative colitis or Crohn's disease, or a healthy co-twin of an affected twin (not recorded which).

The chain employs TRBV27 and TRBJ1-1. Germline values: CDR1 MNHEY, CDR2 SMNVEV (reference sequence). The CDR3 has 14 residues. CDR3 protein: CASSFGSTPTEAFF.

The CDR3 is CASSPSWGPYNEQFF. The chain recombines TRBV11-2 with TRBJ2-1; absent DNA, TCRdb's TRBD1 call cannot be checked. This CDR3 is 15 amino acids long. Germline values: CDR1 SGHAT, CDR2 FQNNGV. Full variable domain (rest looked up from reference TRBV11-2 and TRBJ2-1): EAGVAQSPRYKIIEKRQSVAFWCNPISGHATLYWYQQILGQGPKLLIQFQNNGVVDDSQLPKDRFSAERLKGVDSTLKIQPAKLEDSAVYLCASSPSWGPYNEQFFGPGTRLTVL.